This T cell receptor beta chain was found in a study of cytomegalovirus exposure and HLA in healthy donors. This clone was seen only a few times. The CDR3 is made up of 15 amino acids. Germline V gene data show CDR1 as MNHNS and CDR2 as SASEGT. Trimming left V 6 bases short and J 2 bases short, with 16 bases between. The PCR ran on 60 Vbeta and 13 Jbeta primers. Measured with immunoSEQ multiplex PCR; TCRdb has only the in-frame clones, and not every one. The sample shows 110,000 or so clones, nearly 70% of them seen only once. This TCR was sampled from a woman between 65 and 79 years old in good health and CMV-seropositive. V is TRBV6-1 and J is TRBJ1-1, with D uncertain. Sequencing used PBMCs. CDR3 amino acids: CASRPNPSINTEAFF. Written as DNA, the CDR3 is TGTGCCAGCAGACCGAACCCAAGCATCAACACTGAAGCTTTCTTT.